This record covers a single T cell receptor (beta chain). CDR1 MGHRA and CDR2 YSYEKL come from the germline V gene. Trimming pared 6 bases from V and 3 bases from J, leaving 14 bases between. The CDR3 length is 15 residues. This entry belongs to a study of shared clonotypes between healthy human individuals. Assay used: immunoSEQ multiplex PCR; TCRdb lists only in-frame clones, some missing. The table shows over 700,000 clones, with approximately 77% occurring only once. This chain links TRBV4-1 with TRBJ2-2; tentative D call: TRBD2 (6 bases). What was sequenced was memory CD4+ T cells sorted from blood. Subset here: CD45RA-negative fraction. This TCR derives from a woman aged 25 to 39 in good health. The CDR3, as DNA: TGCGCCAGCAGGGACTACCGCGGCGACACCGGGGAGCTGTTTTTT. It specifies CASRDYRGDTGELFF.